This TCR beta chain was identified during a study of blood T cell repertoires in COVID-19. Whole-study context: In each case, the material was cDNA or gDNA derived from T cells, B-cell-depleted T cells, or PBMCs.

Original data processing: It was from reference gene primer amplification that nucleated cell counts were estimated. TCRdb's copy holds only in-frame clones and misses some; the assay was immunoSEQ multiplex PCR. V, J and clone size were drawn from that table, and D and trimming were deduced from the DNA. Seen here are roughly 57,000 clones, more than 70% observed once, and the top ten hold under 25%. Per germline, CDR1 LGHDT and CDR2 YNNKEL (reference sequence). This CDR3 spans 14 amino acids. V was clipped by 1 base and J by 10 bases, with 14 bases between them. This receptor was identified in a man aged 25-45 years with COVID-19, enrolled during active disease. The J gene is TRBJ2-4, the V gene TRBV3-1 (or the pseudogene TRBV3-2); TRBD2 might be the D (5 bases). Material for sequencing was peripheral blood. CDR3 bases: TGTGCCAGCAGCCAAGCCCACAACTCGGGGATTCAGTACTTC. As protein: CASSQAHNSGIQYF.